This T cell receptor beta chain was observed in a study of identical twins. There were only healthy Caucasians among the donors. Each CDR3 protein gets one entry after TCRdb re-called the 5' RACE reads with MiXCR. The sample shows approximately 1.8 million distinct CDR3 sequences, less than 40% of them seen only once. The TCR comes from a newborn girl in good health. Material: cord blood.

DNA of the CDR3: TGTGCCAGCGGGGGACTAACCCAAGAGACCCAGTACTTC. This encodes CASGGLTQETQYF. The chain combines TRBV6-2 or TRBV6-3 with TRBJ2-5, with 7 bases lining up with TRBD2. Germline assignment: CDR1 MNHEY and CDR2 SVGEGT. There are 13 residues in the CDR3. Trimming took 8 bases from V and 1 from J; bases not matched to a gene: 4.